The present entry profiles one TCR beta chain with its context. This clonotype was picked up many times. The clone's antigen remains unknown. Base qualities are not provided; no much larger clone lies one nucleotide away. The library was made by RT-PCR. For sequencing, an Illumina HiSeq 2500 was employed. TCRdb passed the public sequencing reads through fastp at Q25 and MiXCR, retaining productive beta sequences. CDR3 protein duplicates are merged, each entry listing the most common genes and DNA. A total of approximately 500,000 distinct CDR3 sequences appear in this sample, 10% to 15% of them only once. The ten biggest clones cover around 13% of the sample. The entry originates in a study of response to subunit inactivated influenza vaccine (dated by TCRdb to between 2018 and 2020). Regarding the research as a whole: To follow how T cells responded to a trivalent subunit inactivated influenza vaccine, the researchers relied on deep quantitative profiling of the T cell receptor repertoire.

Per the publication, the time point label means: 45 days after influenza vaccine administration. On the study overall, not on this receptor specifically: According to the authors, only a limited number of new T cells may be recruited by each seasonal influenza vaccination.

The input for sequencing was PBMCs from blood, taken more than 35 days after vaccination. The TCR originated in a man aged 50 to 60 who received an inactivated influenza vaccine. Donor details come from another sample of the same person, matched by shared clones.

CDR3 sequence: CASSSLRGGSVELFF. The sequenced DNA: TGTGCCAGCAGTTCCCTCCGCGGGGGTAGTGTGGAGCTGTTTTTT. The rearrangement joined TRBV6-5 to TRBJ2-2, with TRBD2 matching 7 junction bases. The CDR3 starts with the cysteine, ends with the phenylalanine, and has 15 residues. The kept DNA is CDR3 alone, 45 bases in frame from the first base. The CDR1 and CDR2 encoded by the germline V gene are MNHEY and SVGAGI. Trimming takes 4 bases off V and 10 bases off J; junction bases not matched to a gene: 12.